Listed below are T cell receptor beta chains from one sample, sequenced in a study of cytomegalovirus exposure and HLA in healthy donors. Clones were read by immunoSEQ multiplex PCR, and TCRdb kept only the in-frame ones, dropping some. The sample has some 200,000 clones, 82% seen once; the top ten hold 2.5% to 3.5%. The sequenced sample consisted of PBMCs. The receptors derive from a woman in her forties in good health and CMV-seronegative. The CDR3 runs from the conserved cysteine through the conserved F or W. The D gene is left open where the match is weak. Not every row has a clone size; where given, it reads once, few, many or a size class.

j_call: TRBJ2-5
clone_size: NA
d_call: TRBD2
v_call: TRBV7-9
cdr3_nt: TGTGCCAGCAGCTTTGAGGTAGCGGGAGCCCGCGAGACCCAGTACTTC
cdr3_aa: CASSFEVAGARETQYF

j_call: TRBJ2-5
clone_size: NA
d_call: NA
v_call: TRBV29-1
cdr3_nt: TGCAGCGTCAACGTGGAGGGCCAAGAGACCCAGTACTTC
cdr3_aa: CSVNVEGQETQYF

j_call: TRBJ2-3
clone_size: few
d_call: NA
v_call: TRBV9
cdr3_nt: TGTGCCAGCAGCGTAGCAGGCCGCACAGATACGCAGTATTTT
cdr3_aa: CASSVAGRTDTQYF

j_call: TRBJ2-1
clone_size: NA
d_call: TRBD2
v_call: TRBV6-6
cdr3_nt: TGTGCCAGCAGTTCTAGCGGGAGGGCCCGCAATGAGCAGTTCTTC
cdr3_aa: CASSSSGRARNEQFF

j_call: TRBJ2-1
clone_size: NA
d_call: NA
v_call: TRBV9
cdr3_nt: TGTGCCAGCAGCGTATGGGACTTCCGCGAGCAGTTCTTC
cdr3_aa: CASSVWDFREQFF

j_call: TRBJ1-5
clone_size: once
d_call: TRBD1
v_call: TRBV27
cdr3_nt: TGTGCCAGCAGACAGGGGAATCAGCCCCAGCATTTT
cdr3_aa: CASRQGNQPQHF

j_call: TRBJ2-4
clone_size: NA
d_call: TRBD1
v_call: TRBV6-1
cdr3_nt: TGTGCCAGCAGTCAGGGACAGGGAAGCCAAAACATTCAGTACTTC
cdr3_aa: CASSQGQGSQNIQYF

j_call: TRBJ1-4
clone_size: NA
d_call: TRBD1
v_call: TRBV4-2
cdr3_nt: TGTGCCAGCAGCCCAACCCCTAATCCGGGACAGGGGAATGAAAAACTGTTTTTT
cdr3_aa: CASSPTPNPGQGNEKLFF

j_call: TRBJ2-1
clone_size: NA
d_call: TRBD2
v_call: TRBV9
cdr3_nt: TGTGCCAGCAGCGTAGGCGGGGCGGGAGGGTACAATGAGCAGTTCTTC
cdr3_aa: CASSVGGAGGYNEQFF

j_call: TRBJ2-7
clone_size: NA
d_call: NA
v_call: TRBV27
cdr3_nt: TGTGCCAGCAGTTCGACAGGTAACGAGCAGTACTTC
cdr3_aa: CASSSTGNEQYF

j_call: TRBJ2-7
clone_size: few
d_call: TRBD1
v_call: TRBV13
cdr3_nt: TGTGCCAGCAAGGGGACAGGGCACCACGAGCAGTACTTC
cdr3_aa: CASKGTGHHEQYF

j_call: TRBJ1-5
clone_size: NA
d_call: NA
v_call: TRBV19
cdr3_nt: TGTGCCAGTAATTTTCGGGCGGGTCGTAGCAATCAGCCCCAGCATTTT
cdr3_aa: CASNFRAGRSNQPQHF

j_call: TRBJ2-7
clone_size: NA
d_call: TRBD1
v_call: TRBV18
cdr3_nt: TGTGCCAGCTCACCACTTGGGACAGGGTCAAACGAGCAGTACTTC
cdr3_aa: CASSPLGTGSNEQYF

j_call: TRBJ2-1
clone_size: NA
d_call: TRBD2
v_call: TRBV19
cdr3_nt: TGTGCCAGTAGTATATCACTGGCTAGCGGGATCAACAATGAGCAGTTCTTC
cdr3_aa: CASSISLASGINNEQFF

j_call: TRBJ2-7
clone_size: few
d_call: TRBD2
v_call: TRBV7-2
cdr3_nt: TGTGCCAGCAGCAGGCTAGCGGGAGACCCCAGGGACGAGCAGTACTTC
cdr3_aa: CASSRLAGDPRDEQYF

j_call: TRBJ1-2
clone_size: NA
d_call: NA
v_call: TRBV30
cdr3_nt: TGTGCCTGGAGTGTAGGGGGTAGGCGTGGCTACACCTTC
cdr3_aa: CAWSVGGRRGYTF

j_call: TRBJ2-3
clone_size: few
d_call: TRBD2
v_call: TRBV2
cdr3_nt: TGTGCCAGCAGTGAAAAGGTTGGACTAGCGGGCACAGATACGCAGTATTTT
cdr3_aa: CASSEKVGLAGTDTQYF

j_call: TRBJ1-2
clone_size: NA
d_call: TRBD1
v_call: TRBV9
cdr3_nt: TGTGCCAGCAGCGTAGCACAGGGGGCGGTTGGCTACACCTTC
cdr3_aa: CASSVAQGAVGYTF

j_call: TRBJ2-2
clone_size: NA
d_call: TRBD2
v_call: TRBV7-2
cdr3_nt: TGTGCCAGCAGCGTGATAGCGGGGGGGACCGGGGAGCTGTTTTTT
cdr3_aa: CASSVIAGGTGELFF

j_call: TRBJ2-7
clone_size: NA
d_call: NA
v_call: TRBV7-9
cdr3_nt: TGTGCCAGCAGCTTAGCTGGCGGCGAGCAGTACTTC
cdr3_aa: CASSLAGGEQYF

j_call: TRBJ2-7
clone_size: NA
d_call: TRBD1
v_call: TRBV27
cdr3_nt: TGTGCCAGCAGTTGGGGACAGGGGGTTTACGAGCAGTACTTC
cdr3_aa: CASSWGQGVYEQYF

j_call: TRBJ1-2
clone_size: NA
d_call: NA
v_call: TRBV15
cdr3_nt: TGTGCCACCAGCAGAGATTCGGTCACTAACTATGGCTACACCTTC
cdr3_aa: CATSRDSVTNYGYTF

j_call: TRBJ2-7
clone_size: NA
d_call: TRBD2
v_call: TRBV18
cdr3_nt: TGTGCCAGCTCGCGGACTAGCGGGGGCCCCTACGAGCAGTACTTC
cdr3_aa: CASSRTSGGPYEQYF

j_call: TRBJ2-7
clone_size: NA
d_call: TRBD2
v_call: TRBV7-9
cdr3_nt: TGTTCCCTCCCCTCCGGGGAGGGGAACGAGCAGTACTTC
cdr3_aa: CSLPSGEGNEQYF

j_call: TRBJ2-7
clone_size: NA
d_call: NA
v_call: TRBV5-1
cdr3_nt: TGCGCCAGCAGCCAGCAGGGGCGAGAGCAGTACTTC
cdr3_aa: CASSQQGREQYF

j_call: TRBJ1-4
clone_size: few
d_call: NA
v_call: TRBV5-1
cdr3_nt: TGCGCCAGCAGCTCGTCAGGGGCGGTTAATGAAAAACTGTTTTTT
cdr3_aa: CASSSSGAVNEKLFF

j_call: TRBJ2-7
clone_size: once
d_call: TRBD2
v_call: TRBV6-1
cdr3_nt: TGTGCCAGCAGTGAAGGCGGGAGGGGCCTGAGGCAGTACTTC
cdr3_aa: CASSEGGRGLRQYF

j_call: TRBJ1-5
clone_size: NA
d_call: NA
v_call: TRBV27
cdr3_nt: TGTGCCAGCAGTTGGGGGGGGGCGAGCCAGCCCCAGCATTTT
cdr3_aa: CASSWGGASQPQHF

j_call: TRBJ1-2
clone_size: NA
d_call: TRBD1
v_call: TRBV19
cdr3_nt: TGTGCCAGTAGTATACGGACAGGACTAAACTATGGCTACACCTTC
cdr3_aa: CASSIRTGLNYGYTF

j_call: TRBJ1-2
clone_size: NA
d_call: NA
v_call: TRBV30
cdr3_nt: TGTGCCTGGAGTGGGACATACTTCTATGGCTACACCTTC
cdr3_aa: CAWSGTYFYGYTF

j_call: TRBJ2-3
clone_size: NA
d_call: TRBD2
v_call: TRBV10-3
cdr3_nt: TGTGCCATCAGCCCCGGCGGGAGGTTGGATACGCAGTATTTT
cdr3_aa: CAISPGGRLDTQYF

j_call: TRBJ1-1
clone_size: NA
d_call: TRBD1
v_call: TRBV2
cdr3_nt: TGTGCCAGGTTTTCAGGGGGCACTGAAGCTTTCTTT
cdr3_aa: CARFSGGTEAFF

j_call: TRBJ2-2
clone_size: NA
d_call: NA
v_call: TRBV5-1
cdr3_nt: TGCGCCAGCTTTGTGGCTTTGAACACCGGGGAGCTGTTTTTT
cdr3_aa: CASFVALNTGELFF

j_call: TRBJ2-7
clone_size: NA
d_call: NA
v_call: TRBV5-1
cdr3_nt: TGCGCCAGCAGAGAGCAGGGGCTACGGAGCTACGAGCAGTACTTC
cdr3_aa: CASREQGLRSYEQYF

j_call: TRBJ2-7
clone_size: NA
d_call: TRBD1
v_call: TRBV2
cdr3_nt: TGTGCCACACTTAGGACAGGGGGCTTGAACGAGCAGTACTTC
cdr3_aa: CATLRTGGLNEQYF

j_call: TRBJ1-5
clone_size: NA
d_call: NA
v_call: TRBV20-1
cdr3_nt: TGCAGTGCTAGAGGACGCGGGCCCCAGCATTTT
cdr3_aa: CSARGRGPQHF

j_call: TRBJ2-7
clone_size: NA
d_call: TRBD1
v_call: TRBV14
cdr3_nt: TGTGCCAGCAGCCAATCCGGGACAGGGGCCTACGAGCAGTACTTC
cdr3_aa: CASSQSGTGAYEQYF

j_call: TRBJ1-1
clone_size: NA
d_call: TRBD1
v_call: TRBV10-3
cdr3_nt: TGTGCCATCAGTGCGACAGGGGGTTACACTGAAGCTTTCTTT
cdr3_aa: CAISATGGYTEAFF

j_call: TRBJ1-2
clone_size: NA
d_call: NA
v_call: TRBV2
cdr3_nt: TGTGCCAGCAGTGAATCCCCGGTCTATGGCTACACCTTC
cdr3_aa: CASSESPVYGYTF

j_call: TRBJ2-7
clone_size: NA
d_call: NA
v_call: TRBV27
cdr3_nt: TGTGCCAGCAGTTCTTGGACTGATCCCCCCTACGAGCAGTACTTC
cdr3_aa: CASSSWTDPPYEQYF

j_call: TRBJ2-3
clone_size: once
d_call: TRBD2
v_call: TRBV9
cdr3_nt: TGTGCCAGCAGCGCCGCCCTAGCGGGGGGGACAGGGCAGTATTTT
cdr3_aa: CASSAALAGGTGQYF

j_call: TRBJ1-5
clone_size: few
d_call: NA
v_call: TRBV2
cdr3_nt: TGTGCCAGCAGTGGGACAGCGGACAATCAGCCCCAGCATTTT
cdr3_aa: CASSGTADNQPQHF

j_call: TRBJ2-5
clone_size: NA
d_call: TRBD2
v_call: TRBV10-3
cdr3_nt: TGTGCCATCAGTGACAGGGTAGCGGGAGCCGGAGAGACCCAGTACTTC
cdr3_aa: CAISDRVAGAGETQYF

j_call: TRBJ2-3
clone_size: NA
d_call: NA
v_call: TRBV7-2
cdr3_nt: TGTGCCAGCAGCTCACGACTAACCACAGATACGCAGTATTTT
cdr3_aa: CASSSRLTTDTQYF

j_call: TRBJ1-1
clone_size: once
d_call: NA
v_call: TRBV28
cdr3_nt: TGTGCCAGCAGTTTACTATCCCGGACTTCAAAGAACACTGAAGCTTTCTTT
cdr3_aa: CASSLLSRTSKNTEAFF